One and the same sample provided the 30 T cell receptor beta chains below, sequenced in a study of control samples from healthy donors and cancer patients. Assay: immunoSEQ multiplex PCR; the TCRdb copy retains only in-frame clones and omits some. This table has some 140,000 clones, approximately 86% appearing once. The sequenced sample was blood. These receptors all stem from a woman aged 30 to 39 in good health.

V gene TRBV9 combines with J gene TRBJ1-6; 7 positions match TRBD1. The CDR3 is made up of 15 amino acids. Trimming removed 6 bases from V and 4 bases from J; junction bases left unmatched: 7. The germline V gene encodes CDR1 SGDLS and CDR2 YYNGEE. The CDR3 region has the DNA TGTGCCAGCACGTCGACAGGGACATATAATTCACCCCTCCACTTT. As protein: CASTSTGTYNSPLHF.

V gene TRBV5-4 combines with J gene TRBJ2-5; TRBD1 might be the D (6 bases). The V end lost 4 bases, the J end lost 5 bases, and 12 bases lay between the germline ends. This CDR3 has 13 amino acids. The germline V gene has CDR1 SGHNT and CDR2 YYREEE (reference sequence). Here the CDR3 reads CASSPAGVETQYF. Here the CDR3 DNA reads TGTGCCAGCAGCCCCGCAGGGGTGGAGACCCAGTACTTC.

The chain uses TRBV10-1 and TRBJ1-2; 7 bases map to TRBD1. The germline gives CDR1 WNHNN, CDR2 SYGVQD (reference sequence). This CDR3 contains 16 residues. With 8 bases clipped from V and 5 bases from J, the junction kept 17 bases outside the gene matches. CDR3 in DNA: TGCGCCAGCTCAAAGACTCCCCAGGGGGTCTCGTATGGCTACACCTTC. This encodes CASSKTPQGVSYGYTF.

The chain uses TRBV19 and TRBJ1-1; D gene ambiguous. Germline lookup yields CDR1 LNHDA and CDR2 SQIVND (reference sequence). The V gene lost 3 bases and the J gene lost 1 base, with 6 bases spanning the gap. The CDR3 spans 13 residues. In DNA, the CDR3 is TGTGCCAGTAGTATTCGCGAGAACACTGAAGCTTTCTTT. This translates into CASSIRENTEAFF.

The chain has TRBV29-1 and TRBJ1-2; unclear D gene. The CDR3 is 14 amino acids. The ends were cut back, 3 bases at V and 4 bases at J, with 15 bases in the middle. Germline V gene data show CDR1 as SQVTM and CDR2 as ANQGSEA. CDR3 DNA: TGCAGCGTTGATTTCAAGGGCTCCGGCTATGGCTACACCTTC. Amino acids: CSVDFKGSGYGYTF.

This clone came up once. The chain combines TRBV28 with TRBJ1-4, with unresolved D. Germline V gives CDR1 MDHEN, CDR2 SYDVKM. V lost 4 bases and J lost 7, with 4 bases in between. The CDR3 has 11 amino acids. The CDR3 DNA reads as TGTGCCAGCAGTTCCCCTGAAAAACTGTTTTTT. Translating gives CASSSPEKLFF.

This clone has more than one count but fewer than ten. The rearrangement joins TRBV7-2 to TRBJ2-1; TRBD2 matches at 9 bases. Germline V lookup: CDR1 SGHTA, CDR2 FQGNSA. The junction had 11 bases not matched to a gene; V was cut back by 5 bases and J by 6 bases. This CDR3 spans 16 amino acids. CDR3 sequence: CASSTQSGRQGNEQFF. The CDR3 DNA follows: TGTGCCAGCAGCACCCAAAGCGGGAGGCAGGGCAATGAGCAGTTCTTC.

V and J are TRBV5-1 and TRBJ1-1, with D perhaps matching TRBD1 (6 bases). This CDR3 spans 13 amino acids. Trimming pared 5 bases from V and 4 bases from J, leaving 12 bases between. Germline lookup yields CDR1 SGHRS and CDR2 YFSETQ. The CDR3 coding sequence is TGCGCCAGCAGGGATCAGGGGAGCACTGAAGCTTTCTTT. As protein: CASRDQGSTEAFF.

The rearrangement joins TRBV18 to TRBJ2-1; TRBD2 agrees at 8 bases. Germline V gene data show CDR1 as KGHSH and CDR2 as LQKENI. The V gene end was trimmed by 2 bases and the J gene end by 9 bases; junction bases not matched to a gene: 12. The CDR3 is 16 residues long. CDR3 region: CASSPNGASGRGEQFF. Written as DNA, the CDR3 is TGTGCCAGCTCACCAAACGGGGCTAGCGGGCGAGGTGAGCAGTTCTTC.

The CDR3, as DNA: TGCGCCAACCCTCAGGAAAACTATGGCTACACCTTC. It is translated as CANPQENYGYTF. The chain is built from TRBV5-1 and TRBJ1-2, with D hard to call. The CDR3 contains 12 residues. V was clipped by 9 bases and J by 2 bases, with 11 bases between them. In germline, CDR1 is SGHRS, CDR2 YFSETQ.

The chain recombines TRBV2 with TRBJ1-2; 9 bases are shared with TRBD1. The V and J ends lost 7 bases and 7 bases, in that order; junction bases with no gene match: 7. Germline CDR1 is SNHLY and CDR2 is FYNNEI. The CDR3 totals 13 residues. In nucleotides, the CDR3 is TGTGCCAGCAAGGGACAGGGCATGTTTGGCTACACCTTC. This gives the protein CASKGQGMFGYTF.

This clone was detected once. The CDR3 loop is CASSQMRLKQGLEITSSYNEQFF. For the CDR3, the DNA is TGCGCCAGCAGTCAAATGAGACTCAAGCAGGGACTCGAAATCACAAGCTCCTACAATGAGCAGTTCTTC. The rearrangement uses TRBV23-1 and TRBJ2-1; TRBD2 might be the D (6 bases). TRBV23-1 belongs to the ORF category, with a function that is uncertain. The CDR3 consists of 23 residues. Trimming stripped 2 bases from V and 0 bases from J, with 32 bases between.

V and J are TRBV11-1 and TRBJ2-7, with a possible D match to TRBD1 (6 bases). V dropped 1 base and J dropped 3 bases, with 10 bases sitting between them. CDR1 SGHAT and CDR2 FQDESV come from the germline V gene (reference sequence). This CDR3 contains 14 residues. The CDR3 DNA reads as TGTGCCAGCAGCTTAGACGGCAGGGGCTACGAGCAGTACTTC. It yields the protein CASSLDGRGYEQYF.

The DNA of the CDR3 is TGTGCCAGCTCACCACGGCAGGGGGTCCACAATGAGCAGTTCTTC. Protein product: CASSPRQGVHNEQFF. This sequence joins TRBV18 and TRBJ2-1; 7 positions match TRBD1. CDR1 KGHSH and CDR2 LQKENI come from the germline V gene. Unmatched junction bases numbered 5, after V lost 1 base and J lost 5 bases. CDR3 size: 15 residues.

V gene TRBV4-1 combines with J gene TRBJ1-5; 10 bases match TRBD1. J was trimmed by 5 bases and V by 0 bases; bases with no gene match: 7. The CDR3 is made up of 17 amino acids. CDR1 is MGHRA, CDR2 YSYEKL, per germline. The CDR3 DNA reads TGCGCCAGCAGCCAAGATCTTGGACAGGGGGGTGATCAGCCCCAGCATTTT. Amino acids: CASSQDLGQGGDQPQHF.

The V call is TRBV6-6, the J call TRBJ1-6, with D possibly being TRBD1 (5 bases). Trimming took off 1 base at V and 8 bases at J, with 6 bases between the two ends. Germline assignment: CDR1 MNHNY and CDR2 SVGAGI (reference sequence). The CDR3 covers 13 residues. The DNA of the CDR3 is TGTGCCAGCAGTTACTTGGGGGATTCACCCCTCCACTTT. Amino acids: CASSYLGDSPLHF.

The V call is TRBV24-1, the J call TRBJ2-3; D perhaps matches TRBD2 (5 bases). The CDR3 runs to 16 residues. Germline CDR1 KGHDR, CDR2 SFDVKD. Trimming pared 2 bases from V and 6 bases from J, leaving 17 bases between. CDR3 residues: CATSDSAGGRGDTQYF. The CDR3 DNA follows: TGTGCCACCAGTGATTCGGCGGGCGGGCGCGGGGATACGCAGTATTTT.

The rearrangement links TRBV6-5 to TRBJ1-3; D is undetermined. The V gene lost 2 bases and the J gene lost 0 bases, with 11 bases spanning the gap. The CDR3 loop spans 16 amino acids. Germline V gene data show CDR1 as MNHEY and CDR2 as SVGAGI. This chain's CDR3 is CASSYTGKFSGNTIYF. The CDR3 coding sequence is TGTGCCAGCAGTTACACGGGCAAATTCTCTGGAAACACCATATATTTT.

The V call is TRBV6-6, the J call TRBJ2-2; D is possibly TRBD1 (6 bases). The CDR3 contains 13 residues. Germline V CDR1 and CDR2: MNHNY, SVGAGI (reference sequence). Trimming removed 7 bases at V and 4 bases at J, with 10 bases between. The CDR3 spells CASTGHTTGELFF. In DNA form, the CDR3 reads TGTGCCAGCACGGGACACACCACCGGGGAGCTGTTTTTT.

The rearrangement joins TRBV29-1 to TRBJ2-1, with D possibly TRBD2 on 5 matching bases. CDR1 and CDR2 (germline): SQVTM, ANQGSEA. Trimming took off 7 bases at V and 12 bases at J, with 13 bases between the two ends. The CDR3 is 10 amino acids. In DNA, the CDR3 is TGCAGCGCCGAGGAGGAACGGCAGTTCTTC. Translating it yields CSAEEERQFF.

This rearrangement joins TRBV10-1 to TRBJ1-3; 7 bases map to TRBD1. Losses at the gene ends were 7 bases for V and 0 bases for J; bases not matched to a gene: 15. The CDR3 is made up of 18 amino acids. Germline-derived CDR1 and CDR2 are WNHNN and SYGVQD (reference sequence). The CDR3 DNA follows: TGCGCCAGCATCAGAAAACGGGACAGCGTAAGCTCTGGAAACACCATATATTTT. This sequence encodes CASIRKRDSVSSGNTIYF.

The chain employs TRBV7-2 and TRBJ2-1; D remains unclear. The CDR3 length is 15 residues. Per germline, CDR1 SGHTA and CDR2 FQGNSA. Trimming took 1 base from V and 8 from J, leaving 15 bases between them. The CDR3 is CASSLESFGSDEQFF. The CDR3 nucleotides are TGTGCCAGCAGCTTAGAAAGCTTCGGAAGCGATGAGCAGTTCTTC.

J is TRBJ1-2 and V is TRBV5-6; 9 bases align to TRBD1. Looked up from germline, CDR1 is SGHDT and CDR2 is YYEEEE. With V trimmed by 4 bases and J by 7 bases, 5 bases remained unmatched. The CDR3 sequence is 13 residues long. Written as DNA, the CDR3 is TGTGCCAGCAGCCGGGACAGGGAGGGTGGCTACACCTTC. It is translated as CASSRDREGGYTF. Complete variable domain (other parts from reference TRBV5-6 and TRBJ1-2): DAGVTQSPTHLIKTRGQQVTLRCSPKSGHDTVSWYQQALGQGPQFIFQYYEEEERQRGNFPDRFSGHQFPNYSSELNVNALLLGDSALYLCASSRDREGGYTFGSGTRLTVV.

On this clone: Other DNA variants within this sample encode the same CDR3. This rearrangement joins TRBV5-1 to TRBJ1-1, with D unclear. CDR1 and CDR2 (germline): SGHRS, YFSETQ. This CDR3 is 13 amino acids long. Trimming shortened V by 4 bases and J by 3 bases, and 10 bases separated the two germline ends. CDR3 DNA sequence: TGCGCCAGCAGCGTGACCCGGGACACTGAAGCTTTCTTT. Its translation: CASSVTRDTEAFF.

The gene calls are TRBV19 and TRBJ1-4; D might be TRBD1 (5 bases). CDR1 is LNHDA and CDR2 is SQIVND in the germline V gene (reference sequence). The CDR3 totals 15 residues. With 6 bases removed from V and 3 bases from J, the gap between germline ends came to 14 bases. This chain's CDR3 is CASSSTGHANEKLFF. The CDR3 DNA reads as TGTGCCAGTAGCTCAACAGGTCATGCTAATGAAAAACTGTTTTTT.

A few counts support this clone. This sample also contains other DNA sequences that code for the same CDR3. The CDR3, as DNA: TGTGCCAGCAGTTACGGGACAGATACGCAGTATTTT. This sequence encodes CASSYGTDTQYF. The chain has TRBV6-5 and TRBJ2-3, with D unclear. V was trimmed by 2 bases and J by 3 bases, leaving 3 bases between them. The CDR3 is 12 residues long. Germline V gives CDR1 MNHEY, CDR2 SVGAGI.

The chain carries TRBV19 and TRBJ2-1; 8 nucleotides line up with TRBD1. This CDR3 is built from 15 residues. Looked up from germline, CDR1 is LNHDA and CDR2 is SQIVND (reference sequence). Trimming at V came to 4 bases and at J to 0 bases, leaving 2 bases not matched to a gene. The CDR3 spells CASSKGQVSYNEQFF. The CDR3 nucleotides are TGTGCCAGTAGTAAGGGACAGGTCTCCTACAATGAGCAGTTCTTC.

The genes are TRBV28 and TRBJ2-3; a weak D match, TRBD1 (6 bases). Trimming pared 4 bases from V and 1 base from J, leaving 18 bases between. CDR1 is MDHEN, CDR2 SYDVKM, per germline. The CDR3 is 17 amino acids. The CDR3 region has the DNA TGTGCCAGCAGTTCCCTCCGGACAGAAAGACGCACAGATACGCAGTATTTT. This gives the protein CASSSLRTERRTDTQYF.

The chain employs TRBV5-5 and TRBJ2-1; the D is unclear. The CDR3 totals 17 residues. Trimming cost V 0 bases and J 10 bases, with 23 bases left between them. Germline V gene data show CDR1 as SGHKS and CDR2 as YYEKEE (reference sequence). The CDR3 loop reads CASSLAGTVFNLGEQFF. As DNA, the CDR3 is TGTGCCAGCAGCTTGGCTGGCACGGTATTCAATCTGGGGGAGCAGTTCTTC.

V gene TRBV5-1 combines with J gene TRBJ2-7; 8 nucleotides align to TRBD2. CDR1 and CDR2 (germline): SGHRS, YFSETQ. The CDR3 runs to 13 residues. Trimming cost V 4 bases and J 7 bases; bases outside gene matches: 7. CDR3 residues: CASSLGLEREQYF. CDR3 nucleotides: TGCGCCAGCAGCCTGGGACTAGAAAGGGAGCAGTACTTC.